One and the same sample provided the 20 T cell receptor beta chains below, sequenced in a study. The TRBV12-4/TRBJ1-2 clonotypes were amplified using barcode primers with ligated adaptors. Via MiXCR, TCRdb re-called the multiplex PCR reads, giving one row per CDR3 protein. The sample has roughly 2,000 distinct CDR3 sequences; roughly 20% are singletons. Cells sorted as Tregs were CD4+, CD25+ and CD127-/low. Sample: Tregs sorted from blood. The receptors come from a female donor with breast cancer.

J is TRBJ1-2 and V is TRBV12-3 or TRBV12-4; no clear D gene. The CDR3 extends over 14 amino acids. V lost 8 bases, J lost 6 bases, and 19 bases lay in between. This CDR3 is CASGRRRGADGYTF. The CDR3 DNA sequence: TGTGCCAGCGGACGCCGACGGGGTGCGGATGGCTACACCTTC.

The CDR3 sequence: CASSSTGSRFGYTF. The CDR3 bases are TGTGCCAGCAGTTCAACAGGGAGCAGGTTTGGCTACACCTTC. The J gene is TRBJ1-2, the V gene TRBV12-3 or TRBV12-4; D is possibly TRBD1 (6 bases). This CDR3 has 14 residues. The V and J ends lost 4 bases and 7 bases respectively, with 16 bases between them.

This clonotype rates as large (0.1 to 1%). The genes are TRBV12-3 or TRBV12-4 and TRBJ1-2; a possible D gene is TRBD1 (5 bases). This CDR3 comprises 15 residues. Trimming took 5 bases from V and 3 from J, leaving 16 bases between them. This CDR3 reads CASSDSPTTDYGYTF. The CDR3 DNA follows: TGTGCCAGCAGTGATAGCCCGACGACAGACTATGGCTACACCTTC.

Within the sample, this clonotype is medium-sized. The CDR3 loop reads CASSHRQSYYGYTF. The CDR3 nucleotides read TGTGCCAGCAGCCACCGGCAATCTTACTATGGCTACACCTTC. The V and J genes are TRBV12-3 or TRBV12-4 and TRBJ1-2; D unresolved. This CDR3 is built from 14 residues. V dropped 6 bases and J dropped 3 bases, with 14 bases sitting between them.

The chain recombines TRBV12-3 or TRBV12-4 with TRBJ1-2; maybe TRBD1 (6 bases). The CDR3 has 15 residues. V shed 5 bases and J shed 5 bases, with 18 bases lying between them. This chain's CDR3 is CASSPNRASLYGYTF. CDR3 DNA: TGTGCCAGCAGTCCCAACAGGGCCTCCCTTTATGGCTACACCTTC.

Concerning this clonotype: A much larger clonotype is one base distant, so this may be a read error. This rearrangement joins TRBV12-3 or TRBV12-4 to TRBJ1-2; possible D gene TRBD1, 6 bases. The V and J ends lost 8 bases and 2 bases respectively, with 12 bases between them. This CDR3 region has 13 residues. The CDR3 protein is CASGQTGNYGYTF. The CDR3 nucleotides read TGTGCCAGCGGCCAGACAGGCAACTATGGCTACACCTTC.

A note on this clonotype: The conserved phenylalanine or tryptophan normally closing the CDR3 is absent here, so this likely arose from a read error. This chain links TRBV12-3 or TRBV12-4 with TRBJ1-2, with unresolved D. The CDR3 has 11 residues. CDR3 in DNA: TGCGCCAGCGGCAATGGTGGCGGCTACACCTCC. Amino acids: CASGNGGGYTS.

Note on this clonotype: Because it lacks the conserved phenylalanine or tryptophan at the end, this CDR3 is likely a read error. The V gene is TRBV12-3 or TRBV12-4, the J gene TRBJ1-2; 7 bases fit TRBD1. The V segment lost 4 bases and the J segment 5 bases; nucleotides outside the gene matches: 10. The CDR3 is 15 residues long. Here the CDR3 reads CASSSTPGTEYGYTY. CDR3 sequence (DNA): TGTGCCAGCAGTTCTACTCCCGGGACAGAGTATGGCTACACCTAC.

In the case of this clonotype: An end of the junction differs from the germline gene, which may be a read error. The rearrangement links TRBV12-3 or TRBV12-4 to TRBJ1-2, with 7 bases identical to TRBD1. The CDR3 sequence is 13 residues long. The CDR3 sequence: CASRYTGDCGHTF. CDR3 coding DNA: TGTGCCAGCAGATATACAGGGGACTGTGGCCACACCTTC.

In its sample, this clonotype was seen a few times. A single base separates this from a much larger clone, so it may be a read error. The chain couples TRBV12-3 or TRBV12-4 to TRBJ1-2; D is unresolved. The CDR3 is 13 residues long. The CDR3 is CAGSPAVNYGYTF. The CDR3 nucleotides read TGTGCCGGCAGTCCTGCAGTGAACTATGGCTACACCTTC.

There are a few counts of this clonotype. A much larger clone lies one base from this, so it may be a read error. This chain connects TRBV12-3 or TRBV12-4 to TRBJ1-2; 7 bases are a match to TRBD1. The CDR3 consists of 19 residues. The V gene end was trimmed by 8 bases and the J gene end by 0 bases; junction bases not matched to a gene: 21. The CDR3 DNA follows: TGTGCCAGCCGTCTGCTTACAGGGGCGGAGTGGGGAGCTAACTATGGCTACACCTTC. Translating it yields CASRLLTGAEWGANYGYTF.

Sample share makes this clonotype medium-sized. The chain links TRBV12-3 or TRBV12-4 to TRBJ1-2; D is unclear. V was shortened by 3 bases and J by 3 bases, with 5 bases between the two germline ends. CDR3 length: 12 residues. The CDR3 DNA is TGTGCCAGCAGTTTCGGGGACTATGGCTACACCTTC. Translation gives CASSFGDYGYTF.

This clonotype is termed medium-sized (0.01 to 0.1%). The chain uses TRBV12-3 or TRBV12-4 and TRBJ1-2, with D hard to call. The CDR3 length is 14 residues. V shed 3 bases and J shed 6 bases, with 14 bases lying between them. CDR3 sequence: CASSLRRVTNGYTF. The DNA of the CDR3 is TGTGCCAGCAGTTTGCGTCGCGTAACTAATGGCTACACCTTC.

This clonotype has more than one count but fewer than ten. Being one base from a much bigger clone, this may be a read error. V usage is TRBV12-3 or TRBV12-4 and J usage is TRBJ1-2; D remains ambiguous. CDR3 size: 12 residues. Deletions cut 7 bases from V and 12 bases from J, with 18 bases between. The CDR3, as DNA: TGTGCCAGCACCACAGCAATGGGCGTTGACACCTTC. Amino acid sequence: CASTTAMGVDTF.

This clonotype is deemed medium-sized. This chain uses TRBV12-3 or TRBV12-4 with TRBJ1-2, with D perhaps TRBD1 (6 bases). This CDR3 has 14 residues. V shed 2 bases and J shed 5 bases, with 12 bases lying between them. The CDR3 protein is CASSLTQGGYGYTF. The CDR3 nucleotides are TGTGCCAGCAGTTTAACACAGGGAGGATATGGCTACACCTTC.

This clonotype is termed medium-sized. This rearrangement joins TRBV12-3 or TRBV12-4 to TRBJ1-2, with D unclear. V was pared by 3 bases and J by 4 bases, with 12 bases between. This CDR3 is 14 amino acids long. CDR3 amino acids: CASSFLSGPYGYTF. The CDR3 DNA is TGTGCCAGCAGTTTTCTTTCAGGCCCCTATGGCTACACCTTC.

A note on this clonotype: Likely a read error: the CDR3 ends without its conserved phenylalanine or tryptophan. This chain joins TRBV12-3 or TRBV12-4 and TRBJ1-2, with D unclear. This CDR3 region has 11 residues. Trimming cost V 8 bases and J 5 bases, with 9 bases left between them. The CDR3 nucleotides are TGTGCCAGCGAGCAGAATTATGGCTACACCCTC. Its protein is CASEQNYGYTL.

About this clonotype itself: Without the conserved terminal phenylalanine or tryptophan, this CDR3 likely stems from a read error. V and J are TRBV12-3 or TRBV12-4 and TRBJ1-2, with D uncertain. The CDR3 runs 14 residues. V was trimmed by 1 base and J by 7 bases, leaving 13 bases between them. The CDR3 nucleotides read TGTGCCAGCAGTTTAGTTCAGGAGCACTGTGGCTACACCATC. It encodes CASSLVQEHCGYTI.

This clonotype qualifies as medium-sized. V usage is TRBV12-3 or TRBV12-4 and J usage is TRBJ1-2, with no clear D. CDR3 size: 13 residues. Trimming shortened V by 5 bases and J by 1 base, and 8 bases separated the two germline ends. The CDR3 loop reads CASSKDGNYGYTF. CDR3 DNA sequence: TGTGCCAGCAGTAAGGACGGTAACTATGGCTACACCTTC.

This clonotype was found a few times. Given a much more abundant clone one base away, this may be a read error. This CDR3 reads CASLGNNHGYTF. The CDR3 DNA is TGTGCCAGCTTGGGGAACAACCATGGCTACACCTTC. The V and J genes are TRBV12-3 or TRBV12-4 and TRBJ1-2; no clear D. This CDR3 is built from 12 residues. Trimming took off 8 bases at V and 6 bases at J, with 13 bases between the two ends.